The present TCR beta chain was sequenced within a study of T cells in Graves' hyperthyroidism and ophthalmopathy. Per germline, CDR1 SGHTA and CDR2 FQGNSA. CDR3 length: 13 residues. The V gene lost 2 bases and the J gene lost 8 bases, with 9 bases spanning the gap. This clonotype was detected many times. RNA transcripts provided the source from which TCR beta CDR3 regions were amplified. The TCR CDR3 first-round RT-PCR relied on the HTBI primer set. Via MiXCR, TCRdb re-called the multiplex PCR reads, giving one row per CDR3 protein. The profile shows around 620,000 distinct CDR3 sequences, 12% to 15% of them singletons. Diagnoses were made from clinical symptoms, serum measures (thyroxine and TRAb), thyroid ultrasound and orbital computed tomography.

The sample comprised blood. The V gene is TRBV7-2, the J gene TRBJ2-2; D unresolved. This sequence was found in a woman aged 18-29 years with Graves' ophthalmopathy. The CDR3 sequence is CASSLPKGGELFF. Here the CDR3 DNA reads TGTGCCAGCAGCTTACCAAAGGGAGGGGAGCTGTTTTTT.